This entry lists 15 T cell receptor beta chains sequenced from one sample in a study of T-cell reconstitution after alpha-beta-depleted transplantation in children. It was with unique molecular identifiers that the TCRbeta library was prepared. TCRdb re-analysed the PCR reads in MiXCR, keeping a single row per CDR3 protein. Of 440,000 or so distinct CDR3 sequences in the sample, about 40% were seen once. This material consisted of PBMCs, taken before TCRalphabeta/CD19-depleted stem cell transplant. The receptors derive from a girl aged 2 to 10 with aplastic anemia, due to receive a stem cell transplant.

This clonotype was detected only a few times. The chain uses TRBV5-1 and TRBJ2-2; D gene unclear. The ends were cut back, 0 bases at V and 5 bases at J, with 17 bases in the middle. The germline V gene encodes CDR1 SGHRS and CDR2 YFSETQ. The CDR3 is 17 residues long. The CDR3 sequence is CASSLATGGLVTGELFF. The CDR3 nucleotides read TGCGCCAGCAGCTTGGCCACGGGTGGTTTAGTAACCGGGGAGCTGTTTTTT.

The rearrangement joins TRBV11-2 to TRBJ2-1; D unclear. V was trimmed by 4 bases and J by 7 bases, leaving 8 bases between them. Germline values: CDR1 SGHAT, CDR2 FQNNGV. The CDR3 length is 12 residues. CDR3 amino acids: CASSWKGNEQFF. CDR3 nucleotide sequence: TGTGCCAGCAGCTGGAAAGGTAATGAGCAGTTCTTC.

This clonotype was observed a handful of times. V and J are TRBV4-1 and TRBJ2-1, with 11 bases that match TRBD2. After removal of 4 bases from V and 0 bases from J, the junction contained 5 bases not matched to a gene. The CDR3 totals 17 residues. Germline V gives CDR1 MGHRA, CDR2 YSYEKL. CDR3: CASSPLTSGTSYNEQFF. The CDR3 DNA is TGCGCCAGCAGCCCCTTGACTAGCGGGACCTCCTACAATGAGCAGTTCTTC.

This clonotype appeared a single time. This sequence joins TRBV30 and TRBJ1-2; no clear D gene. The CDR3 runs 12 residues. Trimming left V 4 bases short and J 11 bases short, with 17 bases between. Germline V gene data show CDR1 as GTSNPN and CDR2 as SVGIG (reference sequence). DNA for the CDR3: TGTGCCTGGAACCGGCTACTGCTGGGATACACCTTC. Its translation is CAWNRLLLGYTF. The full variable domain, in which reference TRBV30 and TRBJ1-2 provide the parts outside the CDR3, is SQTIHQWPATLVQPVGSPLSLECTVEGTSNPNLYWYRQAAGRGLQLLFYSVGIGQISSEVPQNLSASRPQDRQFILSSKKLLLSDSGFYLCAWNRLLLGYTFGSGTRLTVV.

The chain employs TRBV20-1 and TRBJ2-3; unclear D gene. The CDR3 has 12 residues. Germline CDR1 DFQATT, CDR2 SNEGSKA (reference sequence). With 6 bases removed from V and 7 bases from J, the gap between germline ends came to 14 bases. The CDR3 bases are TGCAGTGCCGATCAGCGTACAAATACGCAGTATTTT. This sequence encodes CSADQRTNTQYF.

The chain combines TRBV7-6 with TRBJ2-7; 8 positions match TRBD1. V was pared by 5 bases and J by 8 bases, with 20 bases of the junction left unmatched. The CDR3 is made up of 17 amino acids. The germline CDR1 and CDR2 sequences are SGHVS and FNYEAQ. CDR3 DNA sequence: TGTGCCAGCAGCCCCCGCTCCGTGGGGGTGAGGACAGGGCAGCAGTACTTC. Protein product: CASSPRSVGVRTGQQYF.

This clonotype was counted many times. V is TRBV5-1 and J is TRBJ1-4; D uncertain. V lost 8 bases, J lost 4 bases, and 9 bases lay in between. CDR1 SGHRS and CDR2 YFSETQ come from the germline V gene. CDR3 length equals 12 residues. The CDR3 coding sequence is TGCGCCAGTCGGGCAATTAATGAAAAACTGTTTTTT. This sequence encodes CASRAINEKLFF. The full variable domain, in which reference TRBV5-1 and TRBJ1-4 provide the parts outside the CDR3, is KAGVTQTPRYLIKTRGQQVTLSCSPISGHRSVSWYQQTPGQGLQFLFEYFSETQRNKGNFPGRFSGRQFSNSRSEMNVSTLELGDSALYLCASRAINEKLFFGSGTQLSVL.

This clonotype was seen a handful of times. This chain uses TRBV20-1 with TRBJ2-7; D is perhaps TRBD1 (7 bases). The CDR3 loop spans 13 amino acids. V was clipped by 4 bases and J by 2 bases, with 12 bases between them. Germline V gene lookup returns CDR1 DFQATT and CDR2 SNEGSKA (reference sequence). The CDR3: CSAKGGTAYEQYF. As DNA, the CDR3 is TGCAGTGCTAAAGGCGGGACAGCCTACGAGCAGTACTTC.

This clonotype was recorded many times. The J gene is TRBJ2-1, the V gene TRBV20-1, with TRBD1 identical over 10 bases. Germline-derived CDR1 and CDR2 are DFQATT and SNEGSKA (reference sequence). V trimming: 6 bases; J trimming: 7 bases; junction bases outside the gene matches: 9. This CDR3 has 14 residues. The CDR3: CSAEDRGRLNEQFF. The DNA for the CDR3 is TGCAGTGCAGAAGACAGGGGGCGGTTGAATGAGCAGTTCTTC.

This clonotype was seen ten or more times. CDR3 in DNA: TGCGCCAGCGCTTGGGAGTTCGGGAACACCGGGGAGCTGTTTTTT. As protein: CASAWEFGNTGELFF. This rearrangement joins TRBV5-1 to TRBJ2-2, with D tentatively TRBD2 (5 bases). Germline CDR1 reads SGHRS; CDR2 reads YFSETQ. Trimming took 7 bases from V and 1 from J, leaving 14 bases between them. The CDR3 runs to 15 residues.

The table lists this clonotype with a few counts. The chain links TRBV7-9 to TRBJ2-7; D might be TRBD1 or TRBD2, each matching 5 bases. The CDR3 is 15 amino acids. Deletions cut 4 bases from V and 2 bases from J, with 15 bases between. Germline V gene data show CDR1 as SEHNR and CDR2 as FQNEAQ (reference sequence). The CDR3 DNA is TGTGCCAGCAGCTCCGGAAGGGACCATCCCTACGAGCAGTACTTC. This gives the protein CASSSGRDHPYEQYF.

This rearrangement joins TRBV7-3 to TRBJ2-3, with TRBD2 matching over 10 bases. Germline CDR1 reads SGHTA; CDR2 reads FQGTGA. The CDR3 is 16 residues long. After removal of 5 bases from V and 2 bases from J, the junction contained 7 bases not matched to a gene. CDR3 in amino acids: CASSPGLAAFTDTQYF. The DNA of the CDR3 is TGTGCCAGCAGCCCAGGACTAGCGGCCTTCACAGATACGCAGTATTTT.

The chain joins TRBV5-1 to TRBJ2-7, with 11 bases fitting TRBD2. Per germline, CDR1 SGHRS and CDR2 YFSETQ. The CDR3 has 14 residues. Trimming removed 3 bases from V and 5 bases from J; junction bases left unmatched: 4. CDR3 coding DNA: TGCGCCAGCAGCTACGAACTAGCGGGAGACGAGCAGTACTTC. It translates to CASSYELAGDEQYF.

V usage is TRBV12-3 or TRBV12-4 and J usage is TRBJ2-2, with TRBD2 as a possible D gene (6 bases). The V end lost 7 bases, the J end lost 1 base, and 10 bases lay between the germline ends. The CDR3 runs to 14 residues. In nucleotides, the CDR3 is TGTGCCAGCACCCTGGGGGGGAACACCGGGGAGCTGTTTTTT. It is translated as CASTLGGNTGELFF.

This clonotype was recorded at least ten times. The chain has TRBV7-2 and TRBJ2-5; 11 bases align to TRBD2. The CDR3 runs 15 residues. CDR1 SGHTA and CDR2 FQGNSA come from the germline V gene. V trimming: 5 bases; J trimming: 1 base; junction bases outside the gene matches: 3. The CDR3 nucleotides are TGTGCCAGCAGCGCTGGACTAGCGGGCCAAGAGACCCAGTACTTC. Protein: CASSAGLAGQETQYF.